One sample yielded the 23 T cell receptor beta chains listed below, sequenced in a study of beta chain features in type 1 diabetes (dated 2018 in TCRdb). The protocol used for the library was the immunoSEQ multiplex PCR assay. The entire amount of isolated RNA was reverse transcribed using the High Capacity cDNA Reverse Transcription Kit, so the sequenced TCRB transcripts were expressed ones. TCRdb provides this immuneACCESS table in a form limited to in-frame rearrangements. Some clones are lacking; in checked studies, under half of them reflect an unresolved V gene, and why the rest are absent is not known. The sample yields 810,000 or so clones; about a sixth were counted once. Jointly, the top ten make up 0.023% of the sample. The sample taken for sequencing was naive CD4+ T cells from blood. The cell subset or site label on this specimen signifies: true naive CD4+ T cells. These receptors all come from a woman aged 18-29 years in good health.

A few counts support this clone. The chain combines TRBV10-3 with TRBJ2-3; tentatively, D is TRBD1 (6 bases). Deletions cut 3 bases from V and 3 bases from J, with 13 bases between. This CDR3 is 15 amino acids long. CDR1 is ENHRY, CDR2 SYGVKD, per germline. CDR3 sequence (DNA): TGTGCCATCAGTGACCAGGGGCGGAAGACAGATACGCAGTATTTT. Amino acids: CAISDQGRKTDTQYF.

This clone was detected a few times. The rearrangement joins TRBV28 to TRBJ2-5; possibly TRBD1 for D (5 bases). Trimming stripped 5 bases from V and 4 bases from J, with 14 bases between. CDR3 length: 14 residues. Germline CDR1 MDHEN, CDR2 SYDVKM. The CDR3 loop reads CASSGIKGPETQYF. CDR3 nucleotides: TGTGCCAGCAGTGGGATTAAGGGGCCAGAGACCCAGTACTTC. Full variable domain (remainder filled in from reference TRBV28 and TRBJ2-5): DVKVTQSSRYLVKRTGEKVFLECVQDMDHENMFWYRQDPGLGLRLIYFSYDVKMKEKGDIPEGYSVSREKKERFSLILESASTNQTSMYLCASSGIKGPETQYFGPGTRLLVL.

This clone was counted a few times. V and J are TRBV19 and TRBJ1-5; TRBD1 is a possible D gene (6 bases). The CDR3 spans 14 residues. V shed 5 bases and J shed 0 bases, with 8 bases lying between them. Germline V gene lookup returns CDR1 LNHDA and CDR2 SQIVND (reference sequence). The CDR3 sequence: CASSSQGSNQPQHF. CDR3 sequence (DNA): TGTGCCAGTAGTTCACAGGGTAGCAATCAGCCCCAGCATTTT.

With regard to this clone: This same CDR3 is encoded by further DNA sequences in the sample. This chain uses TRBV7-9 with TRBJ2-2; TRBD1 matches 8 bases. Germline V gives CDR1 SEHNR, CDR2 FQNEAQ (reference sequence). After removal of 5 bases from V and 5 bases from J, the junction contained 7 bases not matched to a gene. The CDR3 sequence is 15 residues long. Here the CDR3 DNA reads TGTGCCAGCAGCCCGTGGACAGGGAGAACCGGGGAGCTGTTTTTT. Its translation is CASSPWTGRTGELFF.

V is TRBV7-2 and J is TRBJ1-1, with a possible D match to TRBD1 (6 bases). This CDR3 region has 14 residues. Germline V gives CDR1 SGHTA, CDR2 FQGNSA. The ends were cut back, 7 bases at V and 9 bases at J, with 21 bases in the middle. The chain's CDR3 is CASNIGGAIFKAFF. In DNA form, the CDR3 reads TGTGCCAGCAACATTGGGGGCGCGATATTTAAAGCTTTCTTT.

The chain is built from TRBV2 and TRBJ2-2, with 9 bases lining up with TRBD1. CDR1 and CDR2 (germline): SNHLY, FYNNEI. Losses at the gene ends were 6 bases for V and 0 bases for J; bases not matched to a gene: 5. This CDR3 comprises 16 residues. The CDR3 is CASRDRGGANTGELFF. The DNA for the CDR3 is TGTGCCAGCAGGGACAGGGGAGGGGCGAACACCGGGGAGCTGTTTTTT.

This clone was observed a handful of times. The rearrangement links TRBV27 to TRBJ2-5; no definite D call. The CDR3 is made up of 14 amino acids. In germline, CDR1 is MNHEY, CDR2 SMNVEV (reference sequence). Trimming took 3 bases from V and 2 from J, leaving 10 bases between them. Written as DNA, the CDR3 is TGTGCCAGCAGTTTGCCCACCCTGCAAGAGACCCAGTACTTC. This sequence encodes CASSLPTLQETQYF.

This clone showed up just a few times. The chain couples TRBV19 to TRBJ1-2, with TRBD1 matching over 11 bases. Germline V gene data show CDR1 as LNHDA and CDR2 as SQIVND (reference sequence). The CDR3 spans 15 residues. The ends lost 5 bases at V and 2 bases at J; junction bases unmatched: 4. The CDR3 region has the DNA TGTGCCAGTAGTCCTGGACAGGGGGCAAACTATGGCTACACCTTC. It translates to CASSPGQGANYGYTF.

This clone came up once. The gene calls are TRBV7-6 and TRBJ2-1; 7 nucleotides line up with TRBD2. The CDR3 has 15 amino acids. CDR1 SGHVS and CDR2 FNYEAQ come from the germline V gene. V shed 2 bases, J shed 8 bases, and the junction held 9 bases outside the gene matches. CDR3: CASSLSGTIVHEQFF. The CDR3 DNA reads TGTGCCAGCAGCTTATCGGGGACTATAGTCCATGAGCAGTTCTTC.

There are a few counts of this clone. The chain joins TRBV11-3 to TRBJ2-1, with unresolved D. V was pared by 6 bases and J by 8 bases, with 14 bases between. CDR3 length: 13 amino acids. CDR1 is SGHNT and CDR2 is YENEEA in the germline V gene. The CDR3 DNA sequence: TGTGCCAGCAGTCCTCTAGTGGGCGATGAGCAGTTCTTC. This gives the protein CASSPLVGDEQFF.

This clone was recorded a few times. This chain links TRBV19 with TRBJ2-5; D call uncertain. Between the trimmed V and J ends, which lost 6 bases and 2 bases, there was a span of 10 bases. Germline V gene lookup returns CDR1 LNHDA and CDR2 SQIVND (reference sequence). The CDR3 has 13 amino acids. CDR3: CASSASVQETQYF. DNA of the CDR3: TGTGCCAGTAGCGCCTCAGTACAAGAGACCCAGTACTTC. The entire variable domain, with the rest obtained from reference TRBV19 and TRBJ2-5, is as follows: DGGITQSPKYLFRKEGQNVTLSCEQNLNHDAMYWYRQDPGQGLRLIYYSQIVNDFQKGDIAEGYSVSREKKESFPLTVTSAQKNPTAFYLCASSASVQETQYFGPGTRLLVL.

This chain connects TRBV18 to TRBJ1-2; D is possibly TRBD1 (5 bases). The CDR3 spans 14 residues. Trimming removed 2 bases from V and 3 bases from J, with 10 bases in between. CDR1 is KGHSH and CDR2 is LQKENI in the germline V gene. This CDR3 is CASSPIGTDYGYTF. The CDR3, as DNA: TGTGCCAGCTCACCAATCGGGACGGACTATGGCTACACCTTC.

The chain uses TRBV7-9 and TRBJ2-5, with TRBD2 matching over 9 bases. Germline values: CDR1 SEHNR, CDR2 FQNEAQ (reference sequence). There are 13 residues in the CDR3. After removal of 3 bases from V and 5 bases from J, the junction contained 1 base not matched to a gene. Written as DNA, the CDR3 is TGTGCCAGCAGCTTTAGCGGGAGCGAGACCCAGTACTTC. This gives the protein CASSFSGSETQYF.

The V gene is TRBV27, the J gene TRBJ2-1; the D gene is possibly TRBD2 (6 bases). Trimming left V 4 bases short and J 9 bases short, with 13 bases between. There are 13 residues in the CDR3. Germline lookup yields CDR1 MNHEY and CDR2 SMNVEV (reference sequence). The CDR3 reads CASSSRLVFEQFF. In DNA, the CDR3 is TGTGCCAGCAGTTCCAGACTAGTATTTGAGCAGTTCTTC.

This clone has just a few counts. This chain uses TRBV18 with TRBJ2-7, with TRBD2 matching over 12 bases. The germline V gene encodes CDR1 KGHSH and CDR2 LQKENI. This CDR3 is 15 amino acids long. J was trimmed by 5 bases and V by 3 bases; bases with no gene match: 5. The CDR3 DNA sequence: TGTGCCAGCTCACCCGGACTAGCGGGAAAACACGAGCAGTACTTC. Its protein is CASSPGLAGKHEQYF.

This clone has just a few counts. V and J are TRBV29-1 and TRBJ1-3; D is uncertain. Trimming removed 3 bases from V and 4 bases from J, with 7 bases in between. Germline values: CDR1 SQVTM, CDR2 ANQGSEA. The CDR3 loop spans 12 amino acids. CDR3 in amino acids: CSVEGLGNTIYF. In DNA, the CDR3 is TGCAGCGTTGAGGGGTTAGGAAACACCATATATTTT.

The CDR3 DNA reads TGTGCCAGCAGCGCAGACACGCGAGGGTACGAGCAGTACTTC. Protein product: CASSADTRGYEQYF. V gene TRBV11-2 combines with J gene TRBJ2-7, with D perhaps matching TRBD2 (5 bases). CDR3 length equals 14 residues. Germline assignment: CDR1 SGHAT and CDR2 FQNNGV. Trimming removed 5 bases at V and 4 bases at J, with 15 bases between.

This clone has a handful of counts. The chain employs TRBV15 and TRBJ1-5, with a weak D call TRBD1 (5 bases). The CDR3 has 15 residues. The V gene's germline CDR1 is LNHNV and CDR2 YYDKDF (reference sequence). V was shortened by 2 bases and J by 6 bases, with 14 bases between the two germline ends. CDR3 in DNA: TGTGCCACCAGCAGACGGGGCCAGGTGAGTCAGCCCCAGCATTTT. Protein: CATSRRGQVSQPQHF.

This chain uses TRBV7-3 with TRBJ2-1; the match to TRBD2 covers 8 bases. CDR1 and CDR2 from the germline V gene are SGHTA and FQGTGA. J was trimmed by 1 base and V by 5 bases; bases with no gene match: 13. The CDR3 loop spans 18 amino acids. Written as DNA, the CDR3 is TGTGCCAGCAGCCCCTCCGGGACTAGAGGTCAATCCTACAATGAGCAGTTCTTC. It codes for CASSPSGTRGQSYNEQFF.

The chain links TRBV7-2 to TRBJ2-2; the D is unclear. CDR3 length: 15 residues. Deletions cut 1 base from V and 6 bases from J, with 12 bases between. The germline gives CDR1 SGHTA, CDR2 FQGNSA. As DNA, the CDR3 is TGTGCCAGCAGCTTAGTAGGCCCTGTGGCCGGGGAGCTGTTTTTT. Translated: CASSLVGPVAGELFF.

On this clone itself: The sample holds other DNA sequences that translate to the same CDR3. The chain couples TRBV9 to TRBJ2-6; D is possibly TRBD1 or TRBD2 (5 bases each). Trimming took 0 bases from V and 2 from J, leaving 6 bases between them. The CDR3 has 15 amino acids. Germline CDR1 SGDLS, CDR2 YYNGEE. The CDR3 DNA reads as TGTGCCAGCAGCGTAGGGGGGACTGGGGCCAACGTCCTGACTTTC. It translates to CASSVGGTGANVLTF.

The chain uses TRBV19 and TRBJ2-5; 9 positions match TRBD1. The ends lost 4 bases at V and 5 bases at J; junction bases unmatched: 8. Germline CDR1 LNHDA, CDR2 SQIVND (reference sequence). CDR3 size: 15 residues. In DNA form, the CDR3 reads TGTGCCAGTAGTACTCCGGGACAGGGACGCGAGACCCAGTACTTC. Protein product: CASSTPGQGRETQYF. The complete variable domain, with remaining parts taken from reference TRBV19 and TRBJ2-5, reads DGGITQSPKYLFRKEGQNVTLSCEQNLNHDAMYWYRQDPGQGLRLIYYSQIVNDFQKGDIAEGYSVSREKKESFPLTVTSAQKNPTAFYLCASSTPGQGRETQYFGPGTRLLVL.

A few counts support this clone. Other DNA sequences within the sample encode an identical CDR3. V and J are TRBV18 and TRBJ2-1, with D hard to call. The CDR3 length is 11 residues. The V gene lost 6 bases and the J gene lost 6 bases, with 6 bases spanning the gap. In germline, CDR1 is KGHSH, CDR2 LQKENI. CDR3 sequence (DNA): TGTGCCAGCTCGCCTAGCAATGAGCAGTTCTTC. Its translation is CASSPSNEQFF.